The 22 T cell receptor beta chains below all came from one sample that was sequenced in a study of blood T cells in healthy people across ages. It was with a sample-barcoded 5' primer and a J-beta primer mix that a second PCR of about 7 to 12 cycles was run. From the 5' RACE reads, TCRdb called clonotypes with MiXCR, one entry per CDR3 protein. The sample contains 1.5 million to 1.8 million distinct CDR3 sequences, 35% to 45% of which appear only once. Input material: blood. The receptor source for this set is a woman between 18 and 29 years old in good health.

This clonotype came up a few times. The rearrangement joins TRBV29-1 to TRBJ2-1, with 9 bases matching TRBD2. TRBJ2-7 matches the DNA end more closely, so the J call is doubtful. The V gene's germline CDR1 is SQVTM and CDR2 ANQGSEA. The CDR3 consists of 16 residues. The CDR3 DNA reads as TGCAGCGTTGAAGGAAATAGCGGGGGCCATTACAATGAGCAGTACTTC. Amino acid sequence: CSVEGNSGGHYNEQYF.

The rearrangement uses TRBV30 and TRBJ2-1; D is ambiguous. The ends were cut back, 3 bases at V and 6 bases at J, with 3 bases in the middle. CDR1 and CDR2 from the germline V gene are GTSNPN and SVGIG (reference sequence). The CDR3 spans 10 residues. The CDR3 DNA reads TGTGCCTGGAGCGGCAATGAGCAGTTCTTC. Protein: CAWSGNEQFF. Using reference TRBV30 and TRBJ2-1 for the parts outside the CDR3, the full variable domain is SQTIHQWPATLVQPVGSPLSLECTVEGTSNPNLYWYRQAAGRGLQLLFYSVGIGQISSEVPQNLSASRPQDRQFILSSKKLLLSDSGFYLCAWSGNEQFFGPGTRLTVL.

In this sample, this clonotype turned up a few times. The rearrangement joins TRBV20-1 to TRBJ2-7; the D gene is possibly TRBD1 (6 bases). CDR1 and CDR2 (germline): DFQATT, SNEGSKA (reference sequence). V was clipped by 6 bases and J by 3 bases, with 15 bases between them. The CDR3 is made up of 13 amino acids. CDR3 nucleotides: TGCAGTGCCTCGGACAGCGGCTACTACGAGCAGTACTTC. Its protein is CSASDSGYYEQYF.

In DNA, the CDR3 is TGTGCCAGCAGCCCACTTCCGAGGGTGAACACTGAAGCTTTCTTT. Protein: CASSPLPRVNTEAFF. The chain combines TRBV9 with TRBJ1-1; D is unclear. This CDR3 region has 15 residues. The V gene lost 4 bases and the J gene lost 0 bases, with 13 bases spanning the gap. Germline loops: CDR1 SGDLS, CDR2 YYNGEE.

The table lists this clonotype with a few counts. The chain is built from TRBV7-2 and TRBJ1-1, with 9 bases that match TRBD1. The germline CDR1 and CDR2 sequences are SGHTA and FQGNSA. This CDR3 has 15 residues. J was trimmed by 0 bases and V by 5 bases; bases with no gene match: 4. CDR3 in DNA: TGTGCCAGCAGCCGAGGGACAGGGATGAACACTGAAGCTTTCTTT. Translation: CASSRGTGMNTEAFF.

This clonotype was found a few times. The J gene is TRBJ1-4, the V gene TRBV20-1; D unresolved. Germline V gene lookup returns CDR1 DFQATT and CDR2 SNEGSKA (reference sequence). Trimming took 4 bases from V and 0 from J, leaving 6 bases between them. This CDR3 contains 13 residues. Written as DNA, the CDR3 is TGCAGTGCTAAGACAACAACTAATGAAAAACTGTTTTTT. Translated, it gives CSAKTTTNEKLFF.

The chain combines TRBV5-1 with TRBJ1-2; D is unclear. Germline CDR1 and CDR2: SGHRS and YFSETQ. Trimming left V 0 bases short and J 4 bases short, with 10 bases between. This CDR3 is built from 14 residues. The CDR3 loop is CASSLGHFRYGYTF. The DNA of the CDR3 is TGCGCCAGCAGCTTGGGACACTTTCGCTATGGCTACACCTTC.

The J gene is TRBJ2-5, the V gene TRBV3-1; 9 positions match TRBD2. Germline CDR1 and CDR2: LGHDT and YNNKEL (reference sequence). V gave up 5 bases and J gave up 3 bases; unmatched junction bases: 7. This CDR3 has 15 amino acids. The DNA for the CDR3 is TGTGCCAGCAGCGACCGACTAGCGGTCGAAGAGACCCAGTACTTC. It encodes CASSDRLAVEETQYF.

J is TRBJ2-7 and V is TRBV27, with D perhaps TRBD1 (7 bases). Looked up from germline, CDR1 is MNHEY and CDR2 is SMNVEV (reference sequence). The V gene lost 4 bases and the J gene lost 4 bases, with 17 bases spanning the gap. This CDR3 spans 15 amino acids. Written as DNA, the CDR3 is TGTGCCAGCAGTTGCACAGGGGTGGAGGGTTACGAGCAGTACTTC. The encoded protein is CASSCTGVEGYEQYF.

The V call is TRBV6-5, the J call TRBJ2-7; D remains ambiguous. The J call may be in error: the DNA end matches TRBJ2-4 better. The CDR3 spans 15 residues. Per the germline V gene, CDR1 is MNHEY and CDR2 is SVGAGI. CDR3 DNA: TGTGCCAGCAGTTACTCAGGCCTATCTGGAGACATTCAGTACTTC. This translates into CASSYSGLSGDIQYF.

This clonotype was observed a few times. The rearrangement links TRBV24-1 to TRBJ2-3; D uncertain. This CDR3 spans 15 amino acids. With 1 base removed from V and 2 bases from J, the gap between germline ends came to 9 bases. Germline loops: CDR1 KGHDR, CDR2 SFDVKD. CDR3 in DNA: TGTGCCACCAGTGATTTCCGGCAACCCACAGATACGCAGTATTTT. The encoded protein is CATSDFRQPTDTQYF.

This clonotype showed up just a few times. The V gene is TRBV5-1, the J gene TRBJ2-3, with D tentatively TRBD2 (6 bases). This CDR3 contains 16 residues. The V end was cut by 1 base, the J end by 2 bases, with 14 bases between. Per the germline V gene, CDR1 is SGHRS and CDR2 is YFSETQ. The DNA for the CDR3 is TGCGCCAGCAGCTTGCGGATAGCGGAATACACAGATACGCAGTATTTT. This encodes CASSLRIAEYTDTQYF.

V and J are TRBV4-3 and TRBJ2-1; D unresolved. Germline V gives CDR1 LGHNA, CDR2 YSLEER. The V gene lost 0 bases and the J gene lost 2 bases, with 14 bases spanning the gap. The CDR3 covers 17 residues. The CDR3, as DNA: TGCGCCAGCAGCCAAGACCTAAGCGTGTTCGCCTACAATGAGCAGTTCTTC. Amino acids: CASSQDLSVFAYNEQFF.

V gene TRBV6-2 or TRBV6-3 combines with J gene TRBJ2-7; TRBD2 aligns across 12 bases. This CDR3 is 13 amino acids long. The trim removed 10 bases at V and 2 bases at J, leaving 3 bases unmatched. Germline CDR1 MNHEY, CDR2 SVGEGT. DNA for the CDR3: TGTGCCACCGGACTAGCGGGGACCTACGAGCAGTACTTC. This translates into CATGLAGTYEQYF.

The chain has TRBV12-3 or TRBV12-4 and TRBJ2-1; maybe TRBD2 (6 bases). The DNA end is a closer match to TRBJ2-7, so the J assignment may be wrong. The CDR3 has 15 residues. CDR3 protein: CASSFMLASHNEQYF. Here the CDR3 DNA reads TGTGCCAGCAGTTTTATGCTAGCGTCCCACAATGAGCAGTACTTC.

The rearrangement uses TRBV27 and TRBJ2-7, with D unresolved. CDR1 and CDR2 (germline): MNHEY, SMNVEV (reference sequence). Trimming took 3 bases from V and 0 from J, leaving 12 bases between them. This CDR3 has 15 amino acids. CDR3 amino acids: CASSFGYAISYEQYF. CDR3 bases: TGTGCCAGCAGTTTTGGGTACGCGATCTCCTACGAGCAGTACTTC.

The V call is TRBV10-3, the J call TRBJ1-2; the D is unclear. The CDR3 contains 15 residues. CDR1 and CDR2 (germline): ENHRY, SYGVKD. V dropped 1 base and J dropped 2 bases, with 11 bases sitting between them. The CDR3 bases are TGTGCCATCAGTGAGTTGATCCAGGAGAACTATGGCTACACCTTC. Protein: CAISELIQENYGYTF.

This clonotype was detected ten times or more. The V call is TRBV27, the J call TRBJ2-1; D is uncertain. This CDR3 is built from 15 residues. The V and J ends lost 2 bases and 3 bases respectively, with 11 bases between them. Germline CDR1 MNHEY, CDR2 SMNVEV (reference sequence). The CDR3 reads CASSLTPAFYNEQFF. As DNA, the CDR3 is TGTGCCAGCAGTTTAACCCCAGCCTTCTACAATGAGCAGTTCTTC.

V gene TRBV7-9 combines with J gene TRBJ1-2, with 8 bases aligning to TRBD1. Germline V gene lookup returns CDR1 SEHNR and CDR2 FQNEAQ (reference sequence). After removal of 4 bases from V and 8 bases from J, the junction contained 9 bases not matched to a gene. CDR3 length: 14 amino acids. The CDR3 loop is CASSSTGGRGGYTF. The CDR3 DNA reads as TGTGCCAGCAGCTCTACAGGGGGGCGAGGAGGCTACACCTTC.

This clonotype has just a few counts. The chain employs TRBV4-1 and TRBJ2-4; D is undetermined. The DNA end is more similar to TRBJ2-7, so the J call may be wrong. The germline V gene encodes CDR1 MGHRA and CDR2 YSYEKL. The CDR3 length is 14 residues. In DNA, the CDR3 is TGCGCCAGCAGCCAAGTGGGGTCCTTCTACGAGCAGTACTTC. It is translated as CASSQVGSFYEQYF.

This chain links TRBV5-1 with TRBJ2-1, with a weak D call TRBD2 (5 bases). This CDR3 contains 16 residues. Trimming stripped 4 bases from V and 1 base from J, with 15 bases between. Germline V CDR1 and CDR2: SGHRS, YFSETQ. The CDR3 nucleotides read TGCGCCAGCAGCCACCCCTTGATAGCGTCCTACAATGAGCAGTTCTTC. Translated: CASSHPLIASYNEQFF.

The chain employs TRBV20-1 and TRBJ1-1; D is unclear. Germline V gene data show CDR1 as DFQATT and CDR2 as SNEGSKA (reference sequence). CDR3 size: 15 residues. Deletions cut 0 bases from V and 0 bases from J, with 11 bases between. CDR3 sequence reads: CSARDAGQVNTEAFF. The CDR3 nucleotides are TGCAGTGCTAGAGATGCAGGCCAAGTGAACACTGAAGCTTTCTTT.